A single T cell receptor beta chain is shown here with its context. Germline values: CDR1 MNHEY, CDR2 SVGAGI. V was clipped by 7 bases and J by 2 bases, with 14 bases between them. The CDR3 contains 14 residues. The data derive from a study of blood T cell repertoires in COVID-19. TCRdb's table, derived via immunoSEQ multiplex PCR, lists solely in-frame clones and lacks some. The sample holds 200,000 to 250,000 clones, around 89% seen once. Participants had their cohort set by participant-reported clinical history. Symptom resolution, clearance, or two negative PCRs marked donors in Cohort 3 as recovered.

This TCR derives from a woman aged 30 to 39 who had recovered from COVID-19. Input material: PBMCs or T cells enriched from blood (not recorded which). This chain joins TRBV6-5 and TRBJ1-2; maybe TRBD1 (6 bases). The chain's CDR3 is CASNAGQFNYGYTF. The CDR3 DNA is TGTGCCAGCAACGCCGGACAGTTCAACTATGGCTACACCTTC.